These 15 T cell receptor beta chains were all obtained from the same sample, sequenced in a study of spatial heterogeneity in lung cancer. Time point: blood at routine non-recurrence follow-up after resection. TCRdb recomputed calls from the 5' RACE reads with MiXCR, one row per CDR3 protein. In the table there are approximately 41,000 distinct CDR3 sequences, about 10% of which are singletons. The sample here was PBMCs, taken at follow-up. All receptors derive from a female donor with early-stage non-small cell lung cancer.

This sequence joins TRBV5-1 and TRBJ1-1; 7 nucleotides match TRBD1. This CDR3 is 16 amino acids long. The junction had 12 bases not matched to a gene; V was cut back by 2 bases and J by 5 bases. Per germline, CDR1 SGHRS and CDR2 YFSETQ. The CDR3 bases are TGCGCCAGCAGCTTTCTAAGCTCGGGACAGAGAACTGAAGCTTTCTTT. This sequence encodes CASSFLSSGQRTEAFF.

This clonotype turned up a few times. The rearrangement joins TRBV18 to TRBJ1-1, with 7 bases aligning to TRBD1. The CDR3 loop spans 14 amino acids. Germline V gene lookup returns CDR1 KGHSH and CDR2 LQKENI. The V and J ends lost 3 bases and 4 bases, in that order; junction bases with no gene match: 5. CDR3 region: CASSPTTGPTEAFF. The CDR3 region has the DNA TGTGCCAGCTCACCCACGACAGGGCCCACTGAAGCTTTCTTT.

This clonotype was detected ten times or more. The V and J genes are TRBV6-1 and TRBJ2-7; no clear D. Germline CDR1 and CDR2: MNHNS and SASEGT. The CDR3 loop spans 13 amino acids. Between the trimmed V and J ends, which lost 8 bases and 2 bases, there was a span of 13 bases. CDR3 sequence reads: CASWLEATYEQYF. CDR3 nucleotide sequence: TGTGCCAGCTGGCTCGAGGCGACCTACGAGCAGTACTTC.

Ten or more counts support this clonotype. The chain couples TRBV6-2 or TRBV6-3 to TRBJ2-2; 9 bases fit TRBD1. Per germline, CDR1 MNHEY and CDR2 SVGEGT. The junction had 6 bases not matched to a gene; V was cut back by 2 bases and J by 5 bases. The CDR3 loop spans 16 amino acids. The CDR3 region is CASSYPTGGGTGELFF. The CDR3 nucleotides read TGTGCCAGCAGTTACCCGACAGGGGGAGGTACCGGGGAGCTGTTTTTT.

Many counts were recorded for this clonotype. V and J are TRBV2 and TRBJ1-4, with D possibly matching TRBD1 (5 bases). Germline V gene data show CDR1 as SNHLY and CDR2 as FYNNEI. CDR3 size: 15 residues. V was trimmed by 3 bases and J by 5 bases, leaving 13 bases between them. In nucleotides, the CDR3 is TGTGCCAGCAGTGAGTCGGGACGGATGAATGAAAAACTGTTTTTT. Its protein product is CASSESGRMNEKLFF.

This clonotype was counted at least ten times. The V gene is TRBV30, the J gene TRBJ1-1; maybe TRBD1 (5 bases). Deletions cut 8 bases from V and 1 base from J, with 14 bases between. This CDR3 spans 13 amino acids. Looked up from germline, CDR1 is GTSNPN and CDR2 is SVGIG (reference sequence). CDR3 DNA sequence: TGTGCCGGAGGGAGGGGAGGGAACACTGAAGCTTTCTTT. Translated: CAGGRGGNTEAFF. Full variable domain (missing parts from reference TRBV30 and TRBJ1-1): SQTIHQWPATLVQPVGSPLSLECTVEGTSNPNLYWYRQAAGRGLQLLFYSVGIGQISSEVPQNLSASRPQDRQFILSSKKLLLSDSGFYLCAGGRGGNTEAFFGQGTRLTVV.

The chain employs TRBV7-3 and TRBJ2-3; D could derive from TRBD1 or TRBD2 (5 bases each). This CDR3 is 17 amino acids long. Germline-derived CDR1 and CDR2 are SGHTA and FQGTGA. V was trimmed by 5 bases and J by 0 bases, leaving 18 bases between them. CDR3 in DNA: TGTGCCAGCAGCCCTACGGGACCGGCTACTAGCACAGATACGCAGTATTTT. This sequence encodes CASSPTGPATSTDTQYF.

This sequence joins TRBV28 and TRBJ2-7, with 7 nucleotides matching TRBD1. Germline V CDR1 and CDR2: MDHEN, SYDVKM. There are 14 residues in the CDR3. V shed 5 bases, J shed 6 bases, and the junction held 10 bases outside the gene matches. The CDR3 DNA is TGTGCCAGCAGTGTTCCGGGACAGATAGCCGAGCAGTACTTC. Residues: CASSVPGQIAEQYF.

With regard to this clonotype: Just one base apart from a much larger clone, this may be a read error. The chain carries TRBV30 and TRBJ1-6; D gene ambiguous. CDR3 length equals 13 residues. Germline assignment: CDR1 GTSNPN and CDR2 SVGIG (reference sequence). The CDR3: CVRKGSYNSPLHF. The CDR3 DNA is TGTGTCCGCAAGGGCTCCTATAATTCACCCCTCCACTTT.

This clonotype was counted ten times or more. The V and J genes are TRBV10-3 and TRBJ1-3, with D unclear. With 5 bases removed from V and 10 bases from J, the gap between germline ends came to 12 bases. The CDR3 consists of 12 residues. The germline gives CDR1 ENHRY, CDR2 SYGVKD. The CDR3 here is CAISPAVGTIYF. The CDR3 DNA is TGTGCCATCAGTCCCGCTGTGGGGACCATATATTTT.

V usage is TRBV2 and J usage is TRBJ2-7, with D unclear. In germline, CDR1 is SNHLY, CDR2 FYNNEI. This CDR3 comprises 11 residues. The V end lost 5 bases, the J end lost 5 bases, and 7 bases lay between the germline ends. The CDR3 DNA is TGTGCCAGCAGTTCCGTCAACGAGCAGTACTTC. It codes for CASSSVNEQYF.

This clonotype was counted many times. This sequence joins TRBV27 and TRBJ2-1; 8 bases are shared with TRBD2. V gave up 5 bases and J gave up 7 bases; unmatched junction bases: 16. Germline loops: CDR1 MNHEY, CDR2 SMNVEV (reference sequence). This CDR3 contains 17 residues. The CDR3 DNA reads TGTGCCAGCAGTGAAACGGGATTTAGCGGGGTACGGAATGAGCAGTTCTTC. It yields the protein CASSETGFSGVRNEQFF.

The table lists this clonotype with a few counts. The genes are TRBV15 and TRBJ1-1, with D unresolved. V was pared by 0 bases and J by 0 bases, with 8 bases between. Germline V CDR1 and CDR2: LNHNV, YYDKDF (reference sequence). The CDR3 covers 15 residues. The CDR3, as DNA: TGTGCCACCAGCAGAGATCCCCTGATGAACACTGAAGCTTTCTTT. Amino acid sequence: CATSRDPLMNTEAFF.

There are a few counts of this clonotype. The rearrangement uses TRBV11-2 and TRBJ2-5, with D perhaps matching TRBD1 (5 bases). Trimming cost V 3 bases and J 4 bases, with 12 bases left between them. CDR1 SGHAT and CDR2 FQNNGV come from the germline V gene. This CDR3 region has 14 residues. The CDR3 region has the DNA TGTGCCAGCAGCTTCTGGGGCGGCGGAGAGACCCAGTACTTC. Its protein is CASSFWGGGETQYF.

A few counts support this clonotype. This chain uses TRBV28 with TRBJ2-5; 10 positions agree with TRBD2. The junction had 8 bases not matched to a gene; V was cut back by 6 bases and J by 4 bases. CDR1 is MDHEN, CDR2 SYDVKM, per germline. CDR3 length equals 15 residues. The CDR3 loop reads CASRLAGLTVETQYF. DNA of the CDR3: TGTGCCAGCAGACTAGCGGGGCTCACTGTAGAGACCCAGTACTTC. Filled out from reference TRBV28 and TRBJ2-5, the complete variable domain reads DVKVTQSSRYLVKRTGEKVFLECVQDMDHENMFWYRQDPGLGLRLIYFSYDVKMKEKGDIPEGYSVSREKKERFSLILESASTNQTSMYLCASRLAGLTVETQYFGPGTRLLVL.